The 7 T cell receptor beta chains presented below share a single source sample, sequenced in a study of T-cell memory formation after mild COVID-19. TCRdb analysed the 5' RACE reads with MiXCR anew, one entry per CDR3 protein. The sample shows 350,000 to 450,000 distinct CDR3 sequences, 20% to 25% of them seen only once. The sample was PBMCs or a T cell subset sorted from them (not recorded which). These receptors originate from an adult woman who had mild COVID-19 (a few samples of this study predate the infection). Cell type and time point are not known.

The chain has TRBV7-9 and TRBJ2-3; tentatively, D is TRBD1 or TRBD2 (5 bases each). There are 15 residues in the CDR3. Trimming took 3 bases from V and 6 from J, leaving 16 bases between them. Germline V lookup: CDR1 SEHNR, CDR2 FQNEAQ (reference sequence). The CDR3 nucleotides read TGTGCCAGCAGCTTTGGGACGGCTTATGGGGATACGCAGTATTTT. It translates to CASSFGTAYGDTQYF.

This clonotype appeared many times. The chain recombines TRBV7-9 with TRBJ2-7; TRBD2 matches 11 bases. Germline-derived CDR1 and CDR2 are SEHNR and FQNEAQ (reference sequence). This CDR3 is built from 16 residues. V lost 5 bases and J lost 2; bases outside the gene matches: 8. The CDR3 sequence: CASSPIAGGWTYEQYF. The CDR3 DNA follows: TGTGCCAGCAGCCCGATAGCGGGAGGGTGGACCTACGAGCAGTACTTC.

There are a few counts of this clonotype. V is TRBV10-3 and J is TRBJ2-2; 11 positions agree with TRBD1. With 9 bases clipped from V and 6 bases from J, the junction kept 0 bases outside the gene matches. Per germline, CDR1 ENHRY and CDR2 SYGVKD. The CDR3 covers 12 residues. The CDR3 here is CAMGQGAGELFF. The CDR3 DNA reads TGTGCCATGGGACAGGGGGCCGGGGAGCTGTTTTTT.

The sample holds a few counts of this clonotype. For the CDR3, the DNA is TGCGCCAGCAGCCGCATACCGGGACTCATGAACACTGAAGCTTTCTTT. It translates to CASSRIPGLMNTEAFF. The chain links TRBV4-1 to TRBJ1-1; D is perhaps TRBD1 (5 bases). The CDR3 is made up of 16 amino acids. CDR1 and CDR2 from the germline V gene are MGHRA and YSYEKL. Between the trimmed V and J ends, which lost 4 bases and 0 bases, there was a span of 15 bases.

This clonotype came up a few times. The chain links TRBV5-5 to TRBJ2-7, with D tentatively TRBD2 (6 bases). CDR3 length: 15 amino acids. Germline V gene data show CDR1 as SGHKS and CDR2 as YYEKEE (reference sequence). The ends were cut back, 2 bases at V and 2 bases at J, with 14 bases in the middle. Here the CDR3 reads CASSFEGLGTYEQYF. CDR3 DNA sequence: TGTGCCAGCAGCTTCGAGGGACTTGGGACCTACGAGCAGTACTTC.

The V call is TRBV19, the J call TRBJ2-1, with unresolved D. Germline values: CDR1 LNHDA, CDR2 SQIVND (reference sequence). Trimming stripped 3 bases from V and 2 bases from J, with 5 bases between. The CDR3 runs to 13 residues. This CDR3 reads CASSIPPYNEQFF. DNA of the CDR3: TGTGCCAGTAGTATCCCACCCTACAATGAGCAGTTCTTC.

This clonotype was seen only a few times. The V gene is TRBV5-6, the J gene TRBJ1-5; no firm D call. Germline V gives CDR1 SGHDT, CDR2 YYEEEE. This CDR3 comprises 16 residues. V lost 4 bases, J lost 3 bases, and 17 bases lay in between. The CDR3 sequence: CASSPGTDRYNQPQHF. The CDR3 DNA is TGTGCCAGCAGCCCTGGCACAGATAGGTACAATCAGCCCCAGCATTTT.